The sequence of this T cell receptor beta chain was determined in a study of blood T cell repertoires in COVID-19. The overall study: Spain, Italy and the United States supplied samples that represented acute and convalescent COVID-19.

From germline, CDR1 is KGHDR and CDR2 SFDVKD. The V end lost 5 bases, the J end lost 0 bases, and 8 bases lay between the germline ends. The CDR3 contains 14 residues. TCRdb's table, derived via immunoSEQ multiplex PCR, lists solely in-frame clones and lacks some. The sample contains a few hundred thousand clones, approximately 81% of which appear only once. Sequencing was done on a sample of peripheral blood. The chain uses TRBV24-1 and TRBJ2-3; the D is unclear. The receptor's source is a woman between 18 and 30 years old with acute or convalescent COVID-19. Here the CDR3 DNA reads TGTGCCACCAGTGGCGCATCTAGCACAGATACGCAGTATTTT. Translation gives CATSGASSTDTQYF.